The 10 T cell receptor beta chains below come from one sample, sequenced in a study of blood T cell repertoires in COVID-19. Only in-frame clones appear in the TCRdb table, and some are missing; sequencing was by immunoSEQ multiplex PCR. The table shows approximately 140,000 clones, with 60% to 85% occurring only once. Sequencing was performed on peripheral blood. Receptors originate from a man aged 45-65 years with acute or convalescent COVID-19.

As concerns this clone: The same CDR3 arises from other DNA sequences in this sample as well. V usage is TRBV2 and J usage is TRBJ1-5, with D possibly being TRBD1 (6 bases). V was pared by 3 bases and J by 2 bases, with 8 bases between. Germline V gene lookup returns CDR1 SNHLY and CDR2 FYNNEI. The CDR3 has 14 amino acids. The CDR3 DNA sequence: TGTGCCAGCAGTGAGAGGACAGGCAATCAGCCCCAGCATTTT. Translating gives CASSERTGNQPQHF.

This chain uses TRBV9 with TRBJ1-3, with 7 bases matching TRBD1. Germline V gene data show CDR1 as SGDLS and CDR2 as YYNGEE. J lost 0 bases, V lost 3 bases, and 6 bases had no gene match. The CDR3 is made up of 16 amino acids. The CDR3 nucleotides are TGTGCCAGCAGCGCTGTACAGGGGATCTCTGGAAACACCATATATTTT. This translates into CASSAVQGISGNTIYF.

This chain links TRBV29-1 with TRBJ1-2, with TRBD1 matching 9 bases. Germline V CDR1 and CDR2: SQVTM, ANQGSEA. Germline trimming cut 3 bases from V and 8 bases from J; bases unmatched to any gene: 10. The CDR3 is made up of 14 amino acids. CDR3 residues: CSVEQGQGGRGYTF. The CDR3 DNA reads TGCAGCGTTGAGCAGGGACAGGGAGGTAGGGGCTACACCTTC.

The rearrangement links TRBV4-1 to TRBJ2-2, with D perhaps matching TRBD2 (5 bases). In germline, CDR1 is MGHRA, CDR2 YSYEKL. V lost 4 bases and J 4 bases, leaving 10 bases between the germline ends. The CDR3 consists of 14 residues. The CDR3 spells CASSPGLFTGELFF. The CDR3 DNA reads TGCGCCAGCAGCCCCGGACTTTTCACCGGGGAGCTGTTTTTT.

CDR3 sequence (DNA): TGCGCCAGCAGCTTGGTACAGGGTCTCATGAACACTGAAGCTTTCTTT. Translation gives CASSLVQGLMNTEAFF. The chain combines TRBV5-1 with TRBJ1-1; D is possibly TRBD1 (6 bases). Germline V gives CDR1 SGHRS, CDR2 YFSETQ. Trimming cost V 0 bases and J 0 bases, with 12 bases left between them. The CDR3 is 16 residues long.

V and J are TRBV10-2 and TRBJ1-5; D remains ambiguous. The V gene lost 6 bases and the J gene lost 0 bases, with 12 bases spanning the gap. Germline V gene sequence: CDR1 WSHSY, CDR2 SAAADI. The CDR3 has 15 residues. CDR3 in amino acids: CASRSDTYSNQPQHF. The CDR3 region has the DNA TGCGCCAGCAGGAGCGATACTTATAGCAATCAGCCCCAGCATTTT.

J is TRBJ1-5 and V is TRBV28, with D possibly matching TRBD1 (6 bases). Trimming took off 6 bases at V and 4 bases at J, with 13 bases between the two ends. CDR3 length: 14 residues. Germline CDR1 and CDR2: MDHEN and SYDVKM. CDR3 residues: CASRTGTGNQPQHF. As DNA, the CDR3 is TGTGCCAGCAGAACAGGGACGGGAAATCAGCCCCAGCATTTT.

The chain has TRBV7-9 and TRBJ1-6, with 7 bases matching TRBD1. J gave up 8 bases and V 2 bases, and 3 bases lay outside the gene matches. The CDR3 covers 14 residues. CDR1 SEHNR and CDR2 FQNEAQ come from the germline V gene (reference sequence). CDR3 coding DNA: TGTGCCAGCAGCTTAAACCAGGGGGATTCACCCCTCCACTTT. Its protein is CASSLNQGDSPLHF.

This clone was observed a few times. A much larger clone sits a single nucleotide away, making a read error possible. This sample includes further DNA sequences coding for the same CDR3. This rearrangement joins TRBV6-5 to TRBJ1-1; TRBD1 agrees at 7 bases. CDR1 is MNHEY, CDR2 SVGAGI, per germline. The CDR3 has 13 residues. CDR3 residues: CARRGGAGTEAFF. The CDR3 DNA sequence: TGTGCCCGCAGGGGGGGGGCGGGCACTGAAGCTTTCTTT.

The chain links TRBV28 to TRBJ1-2; 7 positions agree with TRBD1. Germline CDR1 MDHEN, CDR2 SYDVKM. The length of the CDR3 is 19 residues. The V gene end was trimmed by 0 bases and the J gene end by 1 base; junction bases not matched to a gene: 14. This CDR3 reads CASSLWSEYGDRFNYGYTF. In DNA form, the CDR3 reads TGTGCCAGCAGTTTATGGTCCGAATACGGGGACAGATTTAACTATGGCTACACCTTC.